This TCR beta chain was sequenced for a study of T-cell reconstitution after alpha-beta-depleted transplantation in children. Study conclusions and caveats: Once a year had passed after transplant, T-cell counts and diversity came mostly from newly produced T cells. Some patients showed high day-60 TCRbeta diversity, which derived from surviving recipient T cells and thymic progenitors. Alpha-beta T cells present about two months after transplant were reported to originate from several hundred expanded graft clones.

About this clonotype itself: Its antigen is not identified.

Preparation of the TCRbeta library involved a method that used unique molecular identifiers. TCRdb re-analysed the PCR reads in MiXCR, keeping a single row per CDR3 protein. The sample lists around 800,000 distinct CDR3 sequences, around 17% occurring once. This TCR derives from a male patient between 10 and 17 years old who had a stem cell transplant for acute lymphoblastic leukemia, so the T cells may come from the graft donor. Here the sequenced sample was PBMCs, mostly from graft donor cells, taken 360 days after TCRalphabeta/CD19-depleted stem cell transplant.

Here the CDR3 reads CASSLEPRNTEAFF. The CDR3 DNA is TGTGCCAGCAGTTTAGAACCCCGGAACACTGAAGCTTTCTTT. The gene calls are TRBV12-3 or TRBV12-4 and TRBJ1-1; D unclear. V was shortened by 1 base and J by 1 base, with 7 bases between the two germline ends. The length of the CDR3 is 14 residues.